Below, 14 T cell receptor beta chains from the same sample are listed, as sequenced in a study of tumor-infiltrating lymphocytes in primary liver carcinoma. Starting material of about 0.45 ug total RNA yielded TCR beta cDNA via a constant-region primer. A slightly modified ARM-PCR protocol with three nested multiplex PCR rounds produced these TCR beta libraries. Rounds one and two of PCR, each of about 10 cycles, were primed with TRBV1-TRBV30 forward primers and a C-beta reverse primer. TCRdb recomputed calls from the multiplex PCR reads with MiXCR, one row per CDR3 protein. The sample records more than 30,000 distinct CDR3 sequences, more than 60% being singletons. Co-extracting RNA and DNA was done with 20-30 mg of unsorted bulk tissue as input. Sample: tumor-adjacent normal liver tissue. All receptors derive from a man aged 40-49 years with primary liver carcinoma and hepatitis B virus infection.

Many counts were recorded for this clonotype. The V and J genes are TRBV30 and TRBJ2-5, with D perhaps matching TRBD1 or TRBD2 (5 bases each). The CDR3 runs to 11 residues. The germline CDR1 and CDR2 sequences are GTSNPN and SVGIG (reference sequence). Between the trimmed V and J ends, which lost 7 bases and 2 bases, there was a span of 8 bases. The CDR3 region has the DNA TGTGCCTCGGGACGGCAAGAGACCCAGTACTTC. Translating it yields CASGRQETQYF.

This sequence joins TRBV4-1 and TRBJ2-2; perhaps TRBD1 as D (5 bases). Germline V lookup: CDR1 MGHRA, CDR2 YSYEKL. The CDR3 runs to 16 residues. Trimming cost V 6 bases and J 7 bases, with 21 bases left between them. The CDR3 loop reads CASRHPLDRVGGELFF. The DNA for the CDR3 is TGCGCCAGCAGGCATCCCCTCGACAGAGTAGGCGGGGAGCTGTTTTTT.

This clonotype came up a few times. Sequence at one end of the junction differs from germline and may be a read error. CDR3 loop: CNVPHGHEAFF. The CDR3 DNA is TGTAACGTTCCACACGGGCATGAAGCTTTCTTT. The chain links TRBV29-1 to TRBJ1-1, with D hard to call. CDR3 size: 11 residues. CDR1 is SQVTM, CDR2 ANQGSEA, per germline.

About this clonotype: Since the CDR3 does not end with the conserved phenylalanine or tryptophan, this likely comes from a read error. The CDR3 nucleotides are TGTGGCATCAGTGAGTGGCTAGCGGGAGGAGCGGCGGAGCAGTACATC. It encodes CGISEWLAGGAAEQYI. The chain has TRBV10-3 and TRBJ2-7, with 11 bases lining up with TRBD2. Germline V lookup: CDR1 ENHRY, CDR2 SYGVKD. The CDR3 totals 16 residues.

A word on this clonotype: The conserved final phenylalanine or tryptophan is absent from the CDR3, which likely points to a read error. The chain links TRBV4-1 to TRBJ1-1, with a weak D call TRBD1 (5 bases). V shed 3 bases and J shed 4 bases, with 15 bases lying between them. The CDR3 loop spans 15 amino acids. Germline V gene data show CDR1 as MGHRA and CDR2 as YSYEKL. The CDR3: CASSHPDKLSTEAFL. In nucleotides, the CDR3 is TGCGCCAGCAGCCACCCGGACAAGTTGAGCACTGAAGCTTTCCTT.

This sequence joins TRBV29-1 and TRBJ1-1; D is uncertain. Trimming cost V 7 bases and J 4 bases, with 16 bases left between them. The germline V gene encodes CDR1 SQVTM and CDR2 ANQGSEA. This CDR3 has 13 residues. Here the CDR3 reads CSAKGLLFTEAFF. CDR3 nucleotides: TGCAGCGCAAAAGGGTTGTTGTTCACTGAAGCTTTCTTT.

The CDR3 reads CASKEAWEGREQFF. The CDR3 DNA reads TGTGCCAGTAAAGAGGCGTGGGAGGGCCGGGAGCAGTTCTTC. V gene TRBV25-1 combines with J gene TRBJ2-1, with 7 positions matching TRBD2. The V gene's germline CDR1 is MGHDK and CDR2 SYGVNS. The CDR3 is 14 amino acids. The trim removed 9 bases at V and 10 bases at J, leaving 15 bases unmatched.

Note on this clonotype: Likely a read error: the CDR3 ends without its conserved phenylalanine or tryptophan. The chain uses TRBV28 and TRBJ2-7; 7 nucleotides match TRBD1. CDR1 and CDR2 (germline): MDHEN, SYDVKM. The CDR3 is 15 amino acids. The CDR3 nucleotides are TGCGCCAGCAACTCCGGGACAGATGTCTCCTACGAGCAGTACATC. This codes for CASNSGTDVSYEQYI.

This rearrangement joins TRBV6-2 or TRBV6-3 to TRBJ2-5; 7 nucleotides agree with TRBD2. The CDR3 runs to 11 residues. Germline V lookup: CDR1 MNHEY, CDR2 SVGEGT. The CDR3 DNA sequence: TGTGGCGCGGGAGTTTACGAGACCCAGTACTTC. Amino acid sequence: CGAGVYETQYF.

There are a few counts of this clonotype. A read error may produce the germline difference seen at one junction end. This chain links TRBV6-2 or TRBV6-3 with TRBJ2-5; D is undetermined. Germline-derived CDR1 and CDR2 are MNHEY and SVGEGT. The CDR3 totals 12 residues. The CDR3 DNA follows: TGTGCCAGCAGCAACAGCCAAGTGACCCGGTACTTC. Residues: CASSNSQVTRYF.

On this clonotype: The junction differs from germline at one of its ends, possibly a read error. The rearrangement joins TRBV6-5 to TRBJ2-5; D not certain. The CDR3 has 15 amino acids. The germline V gene has CDR1 MNHEY and CDR2 SVGAGI. The CDR3 region has the DNA TGTGCCAGCGGTTACTCGATCCTTTGGCAAGAGACCCAGTACTTC. It yields the protein CASGYSILWQETQYF.

Remarks on this clonotype: This CDR3 fails to terminate in the conserved phenylalanine or tryptophan, so it likely reflects a read error. The chain employs TRBV12-3 or TRBV12-4 and TRBJ2-3; possibly TRBD1 or TRBD2 for D (5 bases each). With 4 bases removed from V and 2 bases from J, the gap between germline ends came to 13 bases. CDR3 length: 15 amino acids. CDR3 protein: CASSSASGHTDTQYY. CDR3 bases: TGTGCCAGCAGTTCTGCGAGCGGACACACAGATACGCAGTATTAT.

Notes on this clonotype: At one end, the junction sequence differs from germline, possibly due to a read error. V is TRBV11-1 and J is TRBJ2-1, with D unresolved. This CDR3 spans 16 amino acids. In germline, CDR1 is SGHAT, CDR2 FQDESV (reference sequence). CDR3 region: CASSPRVAYSYNEQFF. DNA for the CDR3: TGCGCCAGCAGCCCCCGGGTGGCGTACTCCTACAATGAGCAATTCTTC.

As to this clonotype: A junction boundary mismatches the germline segment, possibly from a read error. V is TRBV11-2 and J is TRBJ1-5; a possible D gene is TRBD1 (6 bases). The CDR3 contains 17 residues. Germline V gene lookup returns CDR1 SGHAT and CDR2 FQNNGV. The CDR3 is CASSLVGVTGSSKPQHF. The DNA of the CDR3 is TGTGCCAGCAGCTTAGTAGGGGTAACAGGGAGCAGTAAGCCTCAGCATTTT.